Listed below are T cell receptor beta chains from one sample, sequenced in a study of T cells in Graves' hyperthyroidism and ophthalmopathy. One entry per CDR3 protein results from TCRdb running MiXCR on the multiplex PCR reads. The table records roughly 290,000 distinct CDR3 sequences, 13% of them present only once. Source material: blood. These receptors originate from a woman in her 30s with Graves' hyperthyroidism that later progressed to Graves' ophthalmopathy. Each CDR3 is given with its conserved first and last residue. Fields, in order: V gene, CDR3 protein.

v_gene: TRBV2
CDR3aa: CASSELRADRTDTQYF

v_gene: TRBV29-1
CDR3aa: CSVEAGRAQHF

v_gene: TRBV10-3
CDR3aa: CAISELHPRNTIYF

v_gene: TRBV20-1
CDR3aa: CSATAGSYNEQFF

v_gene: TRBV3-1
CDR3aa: CASSNRDLENEQFF

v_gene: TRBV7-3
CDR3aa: CASSSTVDTQYF

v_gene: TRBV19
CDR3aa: CASRLLAGVWNEQFF

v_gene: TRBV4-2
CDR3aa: CASSQDPPGLLRDEQFF

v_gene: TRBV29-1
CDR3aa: CSVEGEGSIYF

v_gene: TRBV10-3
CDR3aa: CAIRGQGDAYNEQFF

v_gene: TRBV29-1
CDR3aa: CSGSPGLPGEQYF

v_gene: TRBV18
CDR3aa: CASSPPGGGTEAFF

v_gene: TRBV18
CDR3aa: CASSPPRTPYEQYF

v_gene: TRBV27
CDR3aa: CASSSQGAGDEDTQYF

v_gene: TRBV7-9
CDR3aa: CASSLYGTGSDREETQYF

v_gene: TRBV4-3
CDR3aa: CASSHGQNTGELFF

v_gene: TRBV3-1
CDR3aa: CASSQETSGNPLAQYF

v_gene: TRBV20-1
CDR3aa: CSARDRASGRNEQFF

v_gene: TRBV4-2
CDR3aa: CASSQDWPGELFF

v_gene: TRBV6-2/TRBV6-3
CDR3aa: CARTGETQYF

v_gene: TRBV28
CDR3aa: CASSLPLGAYEQYF

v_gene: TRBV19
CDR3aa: CASTLGGDSEAFF

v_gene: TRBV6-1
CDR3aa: CASSYDVGYGYTF

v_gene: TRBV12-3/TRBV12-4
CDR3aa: CASSHASTDTQYF

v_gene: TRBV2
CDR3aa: CASSDWGPEGNQPQHF

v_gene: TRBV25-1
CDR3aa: CASTQGTGELFF

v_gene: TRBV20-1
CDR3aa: CSARAGGPGNEQFF

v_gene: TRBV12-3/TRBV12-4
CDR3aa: CASSWASGPSYEQYF

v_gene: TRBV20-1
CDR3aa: CSAQTSGRLDEQFF

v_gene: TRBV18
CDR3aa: CASSRFDGRNTEAFF

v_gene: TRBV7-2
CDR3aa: CASSSWGDSNEKLFF

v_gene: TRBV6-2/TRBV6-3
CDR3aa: CASMAGTGTAGANVLTF

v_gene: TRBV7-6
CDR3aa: CPSSYRDYYTEQFF

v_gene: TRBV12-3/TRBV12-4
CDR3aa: CASRTGTASYEQYF

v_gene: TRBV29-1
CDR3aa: CSVPLAGGHKETQYF

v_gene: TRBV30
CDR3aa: CAWNGGRGTEAFF

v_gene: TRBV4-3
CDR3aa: CASSQGTGSYNEQFF

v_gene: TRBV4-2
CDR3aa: CASSLTSGRGQETQYF